This TCR beta chain was captured in a study of sequential checkpoint blockade in melanoma. Study at large: Arm A got nivolumab then ipilimumab; arm B the reverse, 1:1. Both treatment sequences were followed by maintenance nivolumab.

Clones were sequenced by immunoSEQ multiplex PCR, and TCRdb holds only the in-frame ones, with some missing. Of over 6,000 clones listed, roughly 74% are singletons. Treatment described: randomized to nivolumab then ipilimumab (arm A) or the reverse (arm B). Patients had received no earlier DNA-damaging chemotherapy. Germline V gives CDR1 SGHDN, CDR2 FVKESK. V lost 3 bases and J lost 1; bases outside the gene matches: 5. There are 16 residues in the CDR3. This receptor was taken from a human donor with melanoma. The chain couples TRBV14 to TRBJ1-1; 10 bases align to TRBD1. Source: CD8+ T cells sorted from blood (inferred from file names), taken from a patient given nivolumab and ipilimumab in sequence. The CDR3 protein is CASSHRQGAGNTEAFF. The CDR3 DNA reads TGTGCCAGCAGCCACAGACAGGGGGCTGGGAACACTGAAGCTTTCTTT. Full variable domain (missing parts from reference TRBV14 and TRBJ1-1): EAGVTQFPSHSVIEKGQTVTLRCDPISGHDNLYWYRRVMGKEIKFLLHFVKESKQDESGMPNNRFLAERTGGTYSTLKVQPAELEDSGVYFCASSHRQGAGNTEAFFGQGTRLTVV.